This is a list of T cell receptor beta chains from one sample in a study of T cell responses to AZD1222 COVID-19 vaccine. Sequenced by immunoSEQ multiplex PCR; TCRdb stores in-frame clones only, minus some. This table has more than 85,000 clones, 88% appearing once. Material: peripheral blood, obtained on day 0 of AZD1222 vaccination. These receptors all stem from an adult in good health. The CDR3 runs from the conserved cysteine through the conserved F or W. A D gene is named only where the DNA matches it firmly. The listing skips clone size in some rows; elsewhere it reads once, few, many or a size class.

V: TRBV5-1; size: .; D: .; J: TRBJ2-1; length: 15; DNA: TGCGCCAGCAGCCCTCTACCTAACTCCTACAATGAGCAGTTCTTC; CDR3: CASSPLPNSYNEQFF
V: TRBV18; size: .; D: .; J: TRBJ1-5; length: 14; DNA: TGTGCCAGCTCATCGACAGGCAGCAATCAGCCCCAGCATTTT; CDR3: CASSSTGSNQPQHF
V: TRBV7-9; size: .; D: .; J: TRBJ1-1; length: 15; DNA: TGTGCCAGCAGGTCGCCCCTATACCCGAGGGCTGAAGCTTTCTTT; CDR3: CASRSPLYPRAEAFF
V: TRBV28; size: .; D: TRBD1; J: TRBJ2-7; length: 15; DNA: TGTGCCAGCAGTCTCCCCAACAGGGGTGCCTACGAGCAGTACTTC; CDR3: CASSLPNRGAYEQYF
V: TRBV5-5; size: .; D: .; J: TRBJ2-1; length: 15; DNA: TGTGCCAGCAGCTTGGTTGCGGGAAGGGGCAATGAGCAGTTCTTC; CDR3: CASSLVAGRGNEQFF
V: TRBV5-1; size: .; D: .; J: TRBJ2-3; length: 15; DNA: TGCGCCAGCAGCCGACAGGAGCCCTCCACAGATACGCAGTATTTT; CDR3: CASSRQEPSTDTQYF
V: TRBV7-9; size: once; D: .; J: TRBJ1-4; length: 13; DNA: TGTGCCAGCAGCTCCGGGACATATGAAAAACTGTTTTTT; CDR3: CASSSGTYEKLFF
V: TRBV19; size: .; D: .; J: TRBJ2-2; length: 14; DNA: TGTGCCAGTAGTAATACGGGGGCAGCCGGGGAGCTGTTTTTT; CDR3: CASSNTGAAGELFF
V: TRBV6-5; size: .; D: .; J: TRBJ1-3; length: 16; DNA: TGTGCCAGCAGTTACTCTACACCCCAACAAGGAAACACCATATATTTT; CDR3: CASSYSTPQQGNTIYF
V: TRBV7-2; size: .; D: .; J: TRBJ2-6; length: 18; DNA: TGTGCCAGCAGCTTAGTTGGGGCGGCAACATCTGGGGCCAACGTCCTGACTTTC; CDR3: CASSLVGAATSGANVLTF
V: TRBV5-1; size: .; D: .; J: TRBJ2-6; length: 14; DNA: TGCGCCAGTAGGACGGACTCTGGGGCCAACGTCCTGACTTTC; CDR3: CASRTDSGANVLTF
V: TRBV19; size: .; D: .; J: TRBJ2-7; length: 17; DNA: TGTGCCAGTAGTCCCCTCAGGGGTTTCAGTCGGACCTACGAGCAGTACTTC; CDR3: CASSPLRGFSRTYEQYF
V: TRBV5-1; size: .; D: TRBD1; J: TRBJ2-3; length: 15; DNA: TGCGCCAGCGGCGTAGGACAGGGTTTGTCAGATACGCAGTATTTT; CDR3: CASGVGQGLSDTQYF
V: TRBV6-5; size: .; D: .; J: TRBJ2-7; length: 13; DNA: TGTGCCAGCAGTTCCGGGCCTCACTACGAGCAGTACTTC; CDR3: CASSSGPHYEQYF
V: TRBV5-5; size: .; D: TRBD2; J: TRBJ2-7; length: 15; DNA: TGTGCCAGCAGCCCTCAGCTAGCGGGAGCTAGGGAGCAGTACTTC; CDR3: CASSPQLAGAREQYF
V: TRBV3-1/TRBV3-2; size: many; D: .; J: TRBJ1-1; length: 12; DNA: TGTGCCAGCAGTCTTGTGGAGTCTGAAGCTTTCTTT; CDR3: CASSLVESEAFF
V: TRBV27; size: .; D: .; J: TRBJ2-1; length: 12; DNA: TGTGCCAGCAGTCGACGACTAGATGAGCAGTTCTTC; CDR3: CASSRRLDEQFF
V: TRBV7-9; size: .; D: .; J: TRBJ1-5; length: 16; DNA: TGTGCCAGCAGCTTAGAGGCCGGGGGCGGCGGTCAGCCCCAGCATTTT; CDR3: CASSLEAGGGGQPQHF
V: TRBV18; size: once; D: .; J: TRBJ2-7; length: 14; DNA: TGTGCCAGCTCACCACCTAGGGGTGGCTACGAGCAGTACTTC; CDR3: CASSPPRGGYEQYF
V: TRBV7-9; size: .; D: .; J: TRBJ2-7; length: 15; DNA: TGTGCCAGCAGCTTAGGCACACCTCGCTCCTACGAGCAGTACTTC; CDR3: CASSLGTPRSYEQYF
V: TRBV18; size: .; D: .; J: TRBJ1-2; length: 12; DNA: TGTGCCAGCTCGGCCAATTGGCATGGCTACACCTTC; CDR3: CASSANWHGYTF
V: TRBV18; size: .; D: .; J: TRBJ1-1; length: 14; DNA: TGTGCCAGCTCACCACCCACAGGAAACACTGAAGCTTTCTTT; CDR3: CASSPPTGNTEAFF
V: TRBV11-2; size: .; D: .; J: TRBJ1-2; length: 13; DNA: TGTGCCAGCACCCCAGGAGTCTACTATGGCTACACCTTC; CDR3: CASTPGVYYGYTF
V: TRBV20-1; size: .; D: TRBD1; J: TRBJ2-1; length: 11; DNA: TGCAGTGCTAGACCCCGGGACAGGCCGGTCTTC; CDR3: CSARPRDRPVF
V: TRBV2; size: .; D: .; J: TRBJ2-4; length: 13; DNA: TGTGCCAGCCAAAAGTCCCCAGGGGGGTTTCAGTACTTC; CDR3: CASQKSPGGFQYF
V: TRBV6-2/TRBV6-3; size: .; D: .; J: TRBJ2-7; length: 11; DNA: TGTGCCAGCAGTTACACCCACGAGCAGTACTTC; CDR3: CASSYTHEQYF
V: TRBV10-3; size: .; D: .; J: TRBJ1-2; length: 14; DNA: TGTGCCATCAGTGAGCAAGGGGGAAGGGATGGCTACACCTTC; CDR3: CAISEQGGRDGYTF